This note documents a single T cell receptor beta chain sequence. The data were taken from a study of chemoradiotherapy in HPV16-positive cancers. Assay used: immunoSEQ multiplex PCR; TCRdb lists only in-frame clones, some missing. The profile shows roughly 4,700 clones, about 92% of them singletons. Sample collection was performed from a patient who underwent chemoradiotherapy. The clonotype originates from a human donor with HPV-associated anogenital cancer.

The CDR3 protein is CASSLGLAGDTDTQYF. As DNA, the CDR3 is TGTGCCAGCAGTTTAGGGCTAGCGGGGGACACAGATACGCAGTATTTT. The rearrangement uses TRBV28 and TRBJ2-3, with 10 bases fitting TRBD2. Germline V gene data show CDR1 as MDHEN and CDR2 as SYDVKM. With V trimmed by 2 bases and J by 2 bases, 4 bases remained unmatched. The length of the CDR3 is 16 residues.